The next 21 T cell receptor beta chains were all read from a single sample in a study of blood T cell repertoires in COVID-19. This table comes from immunoSEQ multiplex PCR, and its TCRdb copy is limited to in-frame clones, with some not included. This table holds around 230,000 clones, roughly 89% found once. The sample was PBMCs or T cells enriched from blood (not recorded which). The receptor set was obtained from a woman in her thirties with acute COVID-19.

The rearrangement uses TRBV6-2 or TRBV6-3 and TRBJ2-3, with a weak D call TRBD2 (5 bases). The V gene's germline CDR1 is MNHEY and CDR2 SVGEGT. CDR3 size: 13 residues. Deletions cut 3 bases from V and 5 bases from J, with 9 bases between. CDR3 in DNA: TGTGCCAGCAGTTATCTAGCTATAGATACGCAGTATTTT. Protein: CASSYLAIDTQYF.

On this clone itself: Other DNA variants within this sample encode the same CDR3. The chain is built from TRBV11-2 and TRBJ1-1; no reliable D call. This CDR3 comprises 13 residues. CDR1 SGHAT and CDR2 FQNNGV come from the germline V gene. Trimming removed 1 base from V and 5 bases from J, with 8 bases in between. The CDR3 region is CASSLGGWTEAFF. The CDR3 DNA reads as TGTGCCAGCAGCTTAGGAGGTTGGACTGAAGCTTTCTTT.

J is TRBJ1-1 and V is TRBV25-1; TRBD1 matches 8 bases. This CDR3 spans 15 amino acids. Per the germline V gene, CDR1 is MGHDK and CDR2 is SYGVNS. After removal of 9 bases from V and 1 base from J, the junction contained 10 bases not matched to a gene. In nucleotides, the CDR3 is TGTGCCAGGGACAGGGAAATAGATAAGAACACTGAAGCTTTCTTT. It codes for CARDREIDKNTEAFF. Full variable domain (rest looked up from reference TRBV25-1 and TRBJ1-1): EADIYQTPRYLVIGTGKKITLECSQTMGHDKMYWYQQDPGMELHLIHYSYGVNSTEKGDLSSESTVSRIRTEHFPLTLESARPSHTSQYLCARDREIDKNTEAFFGQGTRLTVV.

This chain links TRBV5-1 with TRBJ1-1, with 9 positions matching TRBD1. Trimming at V came to 1 base and at J to 0 bases, leaving 7 bases not matched to a gene. This CDR3 is 17 amino acids long. Germline assignment: CDR1 SGHRS and CDR2 YFSETQ. The CDR3 sequence: CASSLTGGAVMNTEAFF. The CDR3 nucleotides read TGCGCCAGCAGCTTGACAGGGGGCGCCGTCATGAACACTGAAGCTTTCTTT.

The chain links TRBV5-4 to TRBJ2-7; 8 bases map to TRBD2. This CDR3 contains 18 residues. In germline, CDR1 is SGHNT, CDR2 YYREEE (reference sequence). The trim removed 7 bases at V and 7 bases at J, leaving 25 bases unmatched. Here the CDR3 reads CASSNGASGGLPTGEQYF. The CDR3 DNA is TGTGCCAGCTCCAACGGAGCCAGCGGGGGCCTCCCGACGGGAGAGCAGTACTTC.

The chain joins TRBV15 to TRBJ1-5; tentatively, D is TRBD1 (6 bases). Germline CDR1 is LNHNV and CDR2 is YYDKDF (reference sequence). CDR3 length: 15 residues. Trimming left V 5 bases short and J 7 bases short, with 18 bases between. The CDR3 here is CATSRGGGPRQPQHF. The DNA of the CDR3 is TGTGCCACCAGCCGAGGGGGGGGCCCTCGACAGCCCCAGCATTTT.

The CDR3 sequence is CASSVNQANYGYTF. The DNA for the CDR3 is TGTGCCAGCAGCGTGAACCAGGCTAACTATGGCTACACCTTC. V and J are TRBV9 and TRBJ1-2; D not resolved. The V gene's germline CDR1 is SGDLS and CDR2 YYNGEE. V was cut by 2 bases and J by 0 bases, with 8 bases left in between. The CDR3 runs to 14 residues.

Only one count was recorded for this clone. The CDR3 protein is CASSKQGTGELFF. The CDR3 DNA reads TGTGCCAGTAGTAAACAGGGGACCGGGGAGCTGTTTTTT. The J gene is TRBJ2-2, the V gene TRBV19; 7 bases align to TRBD1. Trimming cost V 4 bases and J 5 bases; bases outside gene matches: 1. There are 13 residues in the CDR3. The germline gives CDR1 LNHDA, CDR2 SQIVND (reference sequence).

This sequence joins TRBV9 and TRBJ2-2; D not resolved. With 4 bases removed from V and 6 bases from J, the gap between germline ends came to 10 bases. The germline V gene has CDR1 SGDLS and CDR2 YYNGEE. CDR3 length equals 13 residues. For the CDR3, the DNA is TGTGCCAGCAGCCCCCACTTGTCCGGGGAGCTGTTTTTT. Protein product: CASSPHLSGELFF.

The rearrangement links TRBV11-3 to TRBJ2-3; 12 bases are shared with TRBD1. CDR3 length: 16 amino acids. Germline lookup yields CDR1 SGHNT and CDR2 YENEEA. The V gene end was trimmed by 5 bases and the J gene end by 3 bases; junction bases not matched to a gene: 6. CDR3 bases: TGTGCCAGCAGCATCGGGACAGGGGGCAGTACAGATACGCAGTATTTT. Translating it yields CASSIGTGGSTDTQYF.

In this sample, this clone turned up a few times. The chain uses TRBV30 and TRBJ1-2; D may be TRBD1 (5 bases). Trimming shortened V by 4 bases and J by 6 bases, and 9 bases separated the two germline ends. The CDR3 is made up of 11 amino acids. CDR1 is GTSNPN and CDR2 is SVGIG in the germline V gene (reference sequence). This CDR3 is CAWTRRDGYTF. DNA of the CDR3: TGTGCCTGGACTCGCAGGGATGGCTACACCTTC. Together with reference TRBV30 and TRBJ1-2, the CDR3 gives the full variable domain: SQTIHQWPATLVQPVGSPLSLECTVEGTSNPNLYWYRQAAGRGLQLLFYSVGIGQISSEVPQNLSASRPQDRQFILSSKKLLLSDSGFYLCAWTRRDGYTFGSGTRLTVV.

The chain uses TRBV10-3 and TRBJ2-3; the match to TRBD2 covers 7 bases. CDR3 length: 14 residues. Germline V gene lookup returns CDR1 ENHRY and CDR2 SYGVKD. J was trimmed by 4 bases and V by 7 bases; bases with no gene match: 8. CDR3 residues: CAINSGGSPDTQYF. CDR3 nucleotide sequence: TGTGCCATCAACTCGGGGGGATCCCCAGATACGCAGTATTTT.

The chain couples TRBV4-1 to TRBJ2-3, with 7 bases fitting TRBD1. The CDR3 contains 17 residues. V lost 0 bases and J lost 0; bases outside the gene matches: 6. Germline V CDR1 and CDR2: MGHRA, YSYEKL. CDR3 loop: CASSQDRQGVSTDTQYF. Here the CDR3 DNA reads TGCGCCAGCAGCCAAGATCGGCAGGGGGTTAGCACAGATACGCAGTATTTT.

The rearrangement joins TRBV5-1 to TRBJ2-1; 15 nucleotides line up with TRBD2. This CDR3 comprises 19 residues. Trimming cost V 0 bases and J 7 bases; bases outside gene matches: 11. CDR1 is SGHRS, CDR2 YFSETQ, per germline. The CDR3 protein is CASSLAGRTSGGAGNEQFF. The CDR3 nucleotides are TGCGCCAGCAGCTTGGCCGGCAGGACTAGCGGGGGGGCGGGGAATGAGCAGTTCTTC.

The count of this clone is one. The gene calls are TRBV5-1 and TRBJ1-1; 9 nucleotides match TRBD1. Looked up from germline, CDR1 is SGHRS and CDR2 is YFSETQ. V lost 4 bases, J lost 11 bases, and 9 bases stayed unmatched. CDR3 length equals 13 residues. The CDR3 loop is CASSADRGSGAFF. CDR3 DNA: TGCGCCAGCAGCGCAGACAGGGGGTCTGGTGCTTTCTTT.

V and J are TRBV28 and TRBJ2-7; D might be TRBD1 (6 bases). This CDR3 region has 14 residues. Germline lookup yields CDR1 MDHEN and CDR2 SYDVKM. With 6 bases removed from V and 1 base from J, the gap between germline ends came to 13 bases. The CDR3 DNA is TGTGCCAGCAGCGCGCAGGGGATTTCCTACGAGCAGTACTTC. Encoded protein: CASSAQGISYEQYF.

The chain links TRBV3-1 (or the pseudogene TRBV3-2) to TRBJ1-1, with D possibly TRBD1 on 5 matching bases. With 0 bases removed from V and 3 bases from J, the gap between germline ends came to 14 bases. The CDR3 runs to 16 residues. From germline, CDR1 is LGHDT and CDR2 YNNKEL (reference sequence). This CDR3 is CASSQEGRMGHTEAFF. The DNA for the CDR3 is TGTGCCAGCAGCCAAGAGGGCCGGATGGGGCACACTGAAGCTTTCTTT.

The chain is built from TRBV5-4 and TRBJ1-1; 7 bases line up with TRBD1. The CDR3 sequence is 17 residues long. The V gene end was trimmed by 0 bases and the J gene end by 0 bases; junction bases not matched to a gene: 8. Germline CDR1 reads SGHNT; CDR2 reads YYREEE (reference sequence). The CDR3 sequence: CASSLGKTGTLNTEAFF. The CDR3 bases are TGTGCCAGCAGCTTGGGGAAGACAGGGACCCTGAACACTGAAGCTTTCTTT.

This clone appeared a few times. The rearrangement links TRBV6-5 to TRBJ1-5; no firm D call. V dropped 0 bases and J dropped 2 bases, with 11 bases sitting between them. The CDR3 runs to 16 residues. CDR1 and CDR2 from the germline V gene are MNHEY and SVGAGI. The CDR3: CASSYSYGSGNQPQHF. The CDR3 DNA reads TGTGCCAGCAGTTACTCGTACGGGTCGGGCAATCAGCCCCAGCATTTT.

This clone appeared a single time. The rearrangement joins TRBV27 to TRBJ2-7; D possibly corresponds to TRBD1 (6 bases). Germline loops: CDR1 MNHEY, CDR2 SMNVEV (reference sequence). Trimming left V 6 bases short and J 4 bases short, with 16 bases between. CDR3 length equals 14 residues. The DNA for the CDR3 is TGTGCCAGCAGCCAACAGGGCCGTCGTTACGAGCAGTACTTC. Its protein product is CASSQQGRRYEQYF.

This clone was detected only once. The chain recombines TRBV6-6 with TRBJ1-2; unclear D gene. The V gene lost 3 bases and the J gene lost 3 bases, with 11 bases spanning the gap. Per germline, CDR1 MNHNY and CDR2 SVGAGI (reference sequence). The CDR3 runs 14 residues. The chain's CDR3 is CASSYGGRDYGYTF. In DNA, the CDR3 is TGTGCCAGCAGTTATGGCGGGAGGGACTATGGCTACACCTTC.